This T cell receptor beta chain was observed in a study of naive and memory T cell subsets. An oligonucleotide containing a UMI was ligated to the 3' end of TCR cDNA. Whole blood, 2.5 ml, came from adult healthy volunteers. Input was 1 to 1000 ng of DNase-treated total RNA without cell sorting. Amplification of ligated cDNA took four PCR rounds with SP2 and nested alpha and beta constant primers. Alpha and beta constant region primers primed reverse transcription for blood and skin samples. Each CDR3 protein is one row after TCRdb ran MiXCR on the 5' RACE reads. The sample consists of tens of thousands of distinct CDR3 sequences, over 6% of them appearing once. Study conclusions and caveats: TCR transcript changes with activation or differentiation may affect this RNA method.

To note about this clonotype: Its antigen remains unidentified.

Trimming took off 4 bases at V and 2 bases at J, with 19 bases between the two ends. The CDR3 consists of 16 residues. Germline V gives CDR1 SGDLS, CDR2 YYNGEE. The rearrangement links TRBV9 to TRBJ2-7, with D tentatively TRBD1 or TRBD2 (6 bases each). This sequence was found in a female donor in good health. CDR3: CASSSHGGGVTYEQYF. Here the CDR3 DNA reads TGTGCCAGCAGCTCCCACGGGGGCGGGGTCACCTACGAGCAGTACTTC.